A selection of T cell receptor beta chains follows, all from one sample in a study of cytotoxic CD8 clonotypes in ibrutinib-treated CLL. Assay: immunoSEQ multiplex PCR; the TCRdb copy retains only in-frame clones and omits some. The data show some 120,000 clones, with roughly 60% seen just once and 30% to 45% held by the top ten. Here the sequenced sample was PBMCs, taken after 24 months of ibrutinib treatment. The receptor set was obtained from a human donor with chronic lymphocytic leukemia. The CDR3 runs from the conserved cysteine through the conserved F or W. A D gene is named only where the DNA matches it firmly. Expanded clones get a size class; other rows say once, few or many, or leave the size out.

>TRBJ2-3|TRBV30|TRBD2|.
CAWSGGADTQYF
TGTGCCTGGAGCGGGGGGGCAGATACGCAGTATTTT
>TRBJ2-2|TRBV7-9|TRBD1|few
CASSPGTGNTGELFF
TGTGCCAGCAGCCCCGGGACAGGGAACACCGGGGAGCTGTTTTTT
>TRBJ2-1|TRBV11-3|.|.
CASSLDGTSGGQFF
TGTGCCAGCAGCTTAGATGGTACTTCCGGGGGGCAGTTCTTC
>TRBJ2-3|TRBV6-4|TRBD2|.
CASSEGLAGSDTQYF
TGTGCCAGCAGTGAGGGACTAGCAGGGTCAGATACGCAGTATTTT
>TRBJ1-6|TRBV6-1|TRBD1|.
CASRADRGDNSPLHF
TGTGCCAGCAGAGCGGACAGGGGAGATAATTCACCCCTCCACTTT
>TRBJ2-1|TRBV7-2|TRBD1|.
CASSLEGTEDNEQFF
TGTGCCAGCAGCTTAGAGGGGACAGAAGACAATGAGCAGTTCTTC
>TRBJ1-6|TRBV6-1|TRBD1|.
CASSETGGYGSPLHF
TGTGCCAGCAGTGAAACAGGGGGATACGGTTCACCCCTCCACTTT
>TRBJ1-4|TRBV13|.|.
CASSLVESNEKLFF
TGTGCCAGCAGCTTAGTAGAGTCGAATGAAAAACTGTTTTTT
>TRBJ2-1|TRBV6-6|.|many
CASTLGGRYNEQFF
TGTGCCAGCACCCTGGGGGGACGCTACAATGAGCAGTTCTTC
>TRBJ1-1|TRBV5-8|TRBD1|many
CASSRQGHTEAFF
TGTGCCAGCAGCCGACAGGGGCACACTGAAGCTTTCTTT
>TRBJ2-7|TRBV25-1|.|few
CASLRDTTYEQYF
TGTGCCAGCCTCCGGGACACCACCTACGAGCAGTACTTC
>TRBJ2-3|TRBV29-1|TRBD2|.
CSVDGWRGYGTDTQYF
TGCAGCGTTGACGGTTGGCGGGGGTACGGCACAGATACGCAGTATTTT
>TRBJ1-2|TRBV5-6|.|many
CASSLLTQGRSGYTF
TGTGCCAGCAGCTTGTTGACCCAGGGGCGGAGTGGCTACACCTTC
>TRBJ2-5|TRBV19|TRBD1|few
CASRTGGRETQYF
TGTGCCAGTAGGACAGGGGGCCGAGAGACCCAGTACTTC